Listed below are T cell receptor beta chains from one sample, sequenced in a study of CD8+ T cells in alopecia areata. Measured with immunoSEQ multiplex PCR; TCRdb has only the in-frame clones, and not every one. The sample gives roughly 200,000 clones, approximately 53% of which show up once; under 5% is in the top ten. Material: CD8+ T cells sorted from blood. Source of these receptors: a human donor in good health. Both conserved end residues are part of each CDR3. A D gene is named only where the DNA matches it firmly. A row's size may be missing; if present it is once, few, many or a size class.

j_call: TRBJ2-5; v_call: TRBV5-1; clone_size: -; d_call: -; cdr3_aa: CASSLEGHGKTQYF; cdr3_nt: TGCGCCAGCAGCTTGGAGGGCCACGGGAAGACCCAGTACTTC
j_call: TRBJ1-5; v_call: TRBV5-6; clone_size: -; d_call: -; cdr3_aa: CASSLRTAQPQHF; cdr3_nt: TGTGCCAGCAGCTTGCGTACAGCCCAGCCCCAGCATTTT
j_call: TRBJ1-2; v_call: TRBV14; clone_size: few; d_call: -; cdr3_aa: CASSHMGNYGYTF; cdr3_nt: TGTGCCAGCAGCCACATGGGTAACTATGGCTACACCTTC
j_call: TRBJ2-5; v_call: TRBV5-6; clone_size: -; d_call: TRBD2; cdr3_aa: CASRSSGGRHQETQYF; cdr3_nt: TGTGCCAGCAGGTCTAGCGGGGGCCGACACCAAGAGACCCAGTACTTC
j_call: TRBJ2-4; v_call: TRBV7-2; clone_size: few; d_call: TRBD2; cdr3_aa: CASSPGAGGGDIQYF; cdr3_nt: TGTGCCAGCAGCCCCGGAGCGGGGGGCGGGGACATTCAGTACTTC
j_call: TRBJ2-5; v_call: TRBV29-1; clone_size: -; d_call: TRBD1; cdr3_aa: CSVPTGGGTQYF; cdr3_nt: TGCAGCGTCCCCACAGGGGGTGGGACCCAGTACTTC
j_call: TRBJ1-1; v_call: TRBV19; clone_size: few; d_call: -; cdr3_aa: CASSIDVGRKAFF; cdr3_nt: TGTGCCAGTAGTATAGATGTGGGTCGCAAAGCTTTCTTT
j_call: TRBJ2-3; v_call: TRBV25-1; clone_size: -; d_call: TRBD1; cdr3_aa: CASSAILGQGTDTQYF; cdr3_nt: TGTGCCAGCAGTGCCATCTTGGGACAGGGTACAGATACGCAGTATTTT
j_call: TRBJ1-1; v_call: TRBV6-5; clone_size: -; d_call: -; cdr3_aa: CAVGGLVGTEAFF; cdr3_nt: TGTGCCGTCGGGGGGCTTGTGGGAACTGAAGCTTTCTTT
j_call: TRBJ2-5; v_call: TRBV4-1; clone_size: few; d_call: -; cdr3_aa: CASSQGDRLLGETQYF; cdr3_nt: TGCGCCAGCAGCCAAGGAGACAGGCTGCTTGGGGAGACCCAGTACTTC
j_call: TRBJ1-2; v_call: TRBV5-6; clone_size: -; d_call: -; cdr3_aa: CASSFNGNGLGGYTF; cdr3_nt: TGTGCCAGCAGCTTTAACGGCAATGGGTTGGGTGGCTACACCTTC
j_call: TRBJ2-1; v_call: TRBV30; clone_size: -; d_call: -; cdr3_aa: CAWRLALDYNEQFF; cdr3_nt: TGTGCCTGGAGGTTAGCCTTAGATTACAATGAGCAGTTCTTC
j_call: TRBJ2-1; v_call: TRBV19; clone_size: -; d_call: TRBD2; cdr3_aa: CASTIMGLASVNEQFF; cdr3_nt: TGTGCCAGTACCATTATGGGACTAGCTTCGGTTAATGAGCAGTTCTTC
j_call: TRBJ1-5; v_call: TRBV4-1; clone_size: once; d_call: -; cdr3_aa: CASSQDKWRNQPQHF; cdr3_nt: TGCGCCAGCAGCCAAGACAAGTGGCGCAATCAGCCCCAGCATTTT
j_call: TRBJ2-2; v_call: TRBV7-9; clone_size: -; d_call: -; cdr3_aa: CASHLLPNTGELFF; cdr3_nt: TGTGCCAGCCACCTCCTGCCTAACACCGGGGAGCTGTTTTTT
j_call: TRBJ2-1; v_call: TRBV5-6; clone_size: -; d_call: -; cdr3_aa: CASSLGAAAGFF; cdr3_nt: TGTGCCAGCAGCTTGGGAGCCGCTGCAGGTTTCTTC
j_call: TRBJ1-2; v_call: TRBV9; clone_size: -; d_call: -; cdr3_aa: CASSVGDEDYTF; cdr3_nt: TGTGCCAGCAGCGTAGGGGACGAAGACTACACCTTC
j_call: TRBJ2-3; v_call: TRBV29-1; clone_size: -; d_call: -; cdr3_aa: CSVEWAREATDTQYF; cdr3_nt: TGCAGCGTTGAATGGGCCAGGGAGGCGACAGATACGCAGTATTTT
j_call: TRBJ1-4; v_call: TRBV5-1; clone_size: -; d_call: -; cdr3_aa: CASSFGGRRDEKLFF; cdr3_nt: TGCGCCAGCAGCTTTGGAGGAAGGCGGGATGAAAAACTGTTTTTT
j_call: TRBJ2-5; v_call: TRBV4-2; clone_size: -; d_call: -; cdr3_aa: CASSQDGMGAETQYF; cdr3_nt: TGTGCCAGCAGCCAAGACGGGATGGGGGCAGAGACCCAGTACTTC
j_call: TRBJ1-2; v_call: TRBV25-1; clone_size: few; d_call: -; cdr3_aa: CASSDRATNVYGYTF; cdr3_nt: TGTGCCAGCAGTGACCGGGCCACAAACGTCTATGGCTACACCTTC
j_call: TRBJ1-5; v_call: TRBV27; clone_size: -; d_call: -; cdr3_aa: CASSLSIKGNQPQHF; cdr3_nt: TGTGCCAGCAGTTTATCGATAAAGGGGAATCAGCCCCAGCATTTT
j_call: TRBJ1-1; v_call: TRBV2; clone_size: -; d_call: -; cdr3_aa: CASLRSNTEAFF; cdr3_nt: TGTGCCAGCCTCAGAAGTAACACTGAAGCTTTCTTT
j_call: TRBJ2-7; v_call: TRBV4-1; clone_size: few; d_call: -; cdr3_aa: CASSQEGREDYEQYF; cdr3_nt: TGCGCCAGCAGCCAAGAAGGCAGGGAGGACTACGAGCAGTACTTC
j_call: TRBJ1-1; v_call: TRBV5-6; clone_size: -; d_call: -; cdr3_aa: CASKWLGGPDYNTEAFF; cdr3_nt: TGTGCCAGCAAATGGTTGGGCGGGCCGGACTATAACACTGAAGCTTTCTTT
j_call: TRBJ1-6; v_call: TRBV4-1; clone_size: once; d_call: -; cdr3_aa: CASSQALQGSSYNSPLHF; cdr3_nt: TGCGCCAGCAGCCAAGCGCTACAGGGATCCTCCTATAATTCACCCCTCCACTTT
j_call: TRBJ2-7; v_call: TRBV7-3; clone_size: once; d_call: -; cdr3_aa: CASSLMPPTVYEQYF; cdr3_nt: TGTGCCAGCAGCTTAATGCCACCCACCGTCTACGAGCAGTACTTC
j_call: TRBJ2-1; v_call: TRBV4-1; clone_size: -; d_call: -; cdr3_aa: CASSTHNEQFF; cdr3_nt: TGCGCCAGCAGCACACACAATGAGCAGTTCTTC
j_call: TRBJ1-2; v_call: TRBV9; clone_size: -; d_call: -; cdr3_aa: CASSSSAGVGYTF; cdr3_nt: TGTGCCAGCAGCTCCTCGGCCGGGGTGGGCTACACCTTC
j_call: TRBJ1-1; v_call: TRBV6-1; clone_size: -; d_call: -; cdr3_aa: CATENTEAFF; cdr3_nt: TGTGCCACCGAGAACACTGAAGCTTTCTTT
j_call: TRBJ2-7; v_call: TRBV2; clone_size: -; d_call: -; cdr3_aa: CASSEETVDSYEQYF; cdr3_nt: TGTGCCAGCAGTGAAGAGACAGTCGACTCCTACGAGCAGTACTTC
j_call: TRBJ2-3; v_call: TRBV11-1; clone_size: -; d_call: TRBD2; cdr3_aa: CASSLPRLAGLTDTQYF; cdr3_nt: TGTGCCAGCAGCTTACCGCGACTAGCGGGGCTAACAGATACGCAGTATTTT
j_call: TRBJ1-2; v_call: TRBV29-1; clone_size: -; d_call: -; cdr3_aa: CSVLLQDSYGYTF; cdr3_nt: TGCAGCGTCCTACTACAGGATTCATATGGCTACACCTTC
j_call: TRBJ1-6; v_call: TRBV4-1; clone_size: -; d_call: -; cdr3_aa: CASSQVVGADLNSPLHF; cdr3_nt: TGCGCCAGCAGCCAAGTGGTCGGGGCTGACCTAAATTCACCCCTCCACTTT
j_call: TRBJ2-7; v_call: TRBV7-9; clone_size: -; d_call: TRBD2; cdr3_aa: CASSLVASGGYEQYF; cdr3_nt: TGTGCCAGCAGCTTAGTGGCTAGCGGGGGATACGAGCAGTACTTC
j_call: TRBJ2-2; v_call: TRBV9; clone_size: -; d_call: -; cdr3_aa: CASSVVDYTGELFF; cdr3_nt: TGTGCCAGCAGCGTAGTGGACTACACCGGGGAGCTGTTTTTT
j_call: TRBJ2-5; v_call: TRBV29-1; clone_size: -; d_call: -; cdr3_aa: CSVEDPGWGRIETQYF; cdr3_nt: TGCAGCGTTGAAGATCCGGGCTGGGGGCGCATCGAGACCCAGTACTTC
j_call: TRBJ2-2; v_call: TRBV13; clone_size: once; d_call: TRBD2; cdr3_aa: CASSLGLVPGELFF; cdr3_nt: TGTGCCAGCAGCCTAGGACTAGTCCCCGGGGAGCTGTTTTTT
j_call: TRBJ2-1; v_call: TRBV29-1; clone_size: few; d_call: TRBD2; cdr3_aa: CSSIAGGINEQFF; cdr3_nt: TGCAGCTCTATAGCGGGGGGGATAAATGAGCAGTTCTTC
j_call: TRBJ1-5; v_call: TRBV4-1; clone_size: -; d_call: TRBD1; cdr3_aa: CASSQDGTGRQPQHF; cdr3_nt: TGCGCCAGCAGCCAAGATGGGACAGGTAGACAGCCCCAGCATTTT
j_call: TRBJ1-1; v_call: TRBV11-2; clone_size: few; d_call: -; cdr3_aa: CASSLGGLMNTEAFF; cdr3_nt: TGTGCCAGCAGCTTAGGGGGATTAATGAACACTGAAGCTTTCTTT